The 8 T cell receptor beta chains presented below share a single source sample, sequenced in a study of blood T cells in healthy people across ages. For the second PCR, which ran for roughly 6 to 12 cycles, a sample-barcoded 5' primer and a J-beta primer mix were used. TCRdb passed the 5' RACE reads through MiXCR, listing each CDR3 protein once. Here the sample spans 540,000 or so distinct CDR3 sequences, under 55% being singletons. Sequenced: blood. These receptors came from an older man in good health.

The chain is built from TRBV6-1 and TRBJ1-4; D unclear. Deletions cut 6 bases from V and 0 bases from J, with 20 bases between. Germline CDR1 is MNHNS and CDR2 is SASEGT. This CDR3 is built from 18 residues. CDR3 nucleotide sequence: TGTGCCAGCAGCTCTTCTCAGGAAGCCTATGCAACTAATGAAAAACTGTTTTTT. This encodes CASSSSQEAYATNEKLFF.

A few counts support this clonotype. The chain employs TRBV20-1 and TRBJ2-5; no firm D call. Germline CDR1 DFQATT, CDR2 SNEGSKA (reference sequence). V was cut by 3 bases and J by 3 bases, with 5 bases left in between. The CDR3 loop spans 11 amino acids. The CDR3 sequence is CSARWKETQYF. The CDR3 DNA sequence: TGCAGTGCTAGGTGGAAAGAGACCCAGTACTTC.

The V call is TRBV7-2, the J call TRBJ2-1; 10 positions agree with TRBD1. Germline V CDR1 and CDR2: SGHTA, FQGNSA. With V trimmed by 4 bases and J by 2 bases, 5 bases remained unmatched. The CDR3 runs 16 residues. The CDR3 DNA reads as TGTGCCAGCAGCTCCGCCGGGACAGGGGCCTACAATGAGCAGTTCTTC. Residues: CASSSAGTGAYNEQFF.

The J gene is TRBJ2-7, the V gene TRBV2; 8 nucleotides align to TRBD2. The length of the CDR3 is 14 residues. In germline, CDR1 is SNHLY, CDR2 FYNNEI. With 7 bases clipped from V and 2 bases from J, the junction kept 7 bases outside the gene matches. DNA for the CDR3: TGTGCCAGCAAAGGACTAGCAGGGCCCTACGAGCAGTACTTC. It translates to CASKGLAGPYEQYF.

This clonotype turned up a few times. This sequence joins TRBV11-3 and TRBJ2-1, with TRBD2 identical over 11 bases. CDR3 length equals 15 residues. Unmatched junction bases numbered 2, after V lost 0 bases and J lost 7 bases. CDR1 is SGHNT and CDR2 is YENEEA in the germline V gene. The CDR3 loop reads CASSLDGTSGNEQFF. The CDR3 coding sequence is TGTGCCAGCAGCTTAGATGGGACTAGCGGTAATGAGCAGTTCTTC.

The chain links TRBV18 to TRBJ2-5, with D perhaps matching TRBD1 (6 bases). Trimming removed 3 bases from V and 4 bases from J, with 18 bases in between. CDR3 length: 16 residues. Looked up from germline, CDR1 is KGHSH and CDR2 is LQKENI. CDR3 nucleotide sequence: TGTGCCAGCTCACCCCTCGGAGCAGGGGAGTTAGAGACCCAGTACTTC. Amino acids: CASSPLGAGELETQYF.

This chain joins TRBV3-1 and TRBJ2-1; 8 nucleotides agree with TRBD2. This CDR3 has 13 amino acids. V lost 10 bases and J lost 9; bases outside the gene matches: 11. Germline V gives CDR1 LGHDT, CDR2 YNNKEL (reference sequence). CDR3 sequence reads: CATYNGGAGEQFF. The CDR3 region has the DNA TGTGCCACATACAACGGGGGGGCCGGTGAGCAGTTCTTC.

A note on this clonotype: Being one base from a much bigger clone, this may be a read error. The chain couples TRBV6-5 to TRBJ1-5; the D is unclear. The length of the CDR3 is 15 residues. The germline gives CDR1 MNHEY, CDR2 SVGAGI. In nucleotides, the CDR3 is TGTGCCGGCAGTTACTCGCGGGATAGCAATCAGCCCCAGCATTTT. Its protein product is CAGSYSRDSNQPQHF.